A single sample is the source of the 25 T cell receptor beta chains below, sequenced in a study of T cell changes during pregnancy in multiple sclerosis. Assay used: immunoSEQ multiplex PCR; TCRdb lists only in-frame clones, some missing. Among roughly 48,000 clones listed, 85% to 95% were seen once. The sequenced sample was CD4+ T cells from peripheral blood mononuclear cells, obtained in the second trimester of pregnancy. All receptors derive from a female donor in good health, enrolled as a control in a pregnancy study.

The chain uses TRBV5-4 and TRBJ2-7, with 9 nucleotides matching TRBD1. J gave up 6 bases and V 5 bases, and 12 bases lay outside the gene matches. Germline-derived CDR1 and CDR2 are SGHNT and YYREEE (reference sequence). This CDR3 is built from 15 residues. This CDR3 is CASRRAGTGYREQYF. CDR3 nucleotides: TGTGCCAGCAGGAGGGCGGGGACAGGGTACCGCGAGCAGTACTTC. The variable domain in full, with the rest retrieved from reference TRBV5-4 and TRBJ2-7, is ETGVTQSPTHLIKTRGQQVTLRCSSQSGHNTVSWYQQALGQGPQFIFQYYREEENGRGNFPPRFSGLQFPNYSSELNVNALELDDSALYLCASRRAGTGYREQYFGPGTRLTVT.

The CDR3 is CASSLSQGKNSYEQYF. The CDR3 DNA is TGTGCCAGCAGCTTAAGTCAGGGAAAGAACTCCTACGAGCAGTACTTC. The chain joins TRBV7-6 to TRBJ2-7; D is possibly TRBD1 (5 bases). Deletions cut 2 bases from V and 0 bases from J, with 14 bases between. The CDR3 spans 16 residues. Germline V gene lookup returns CDR1 SGHVS and CDR2 FNYEAQ.

V and J are TRBV6-5 and TRBJ2-3; possible D gene TRBD1, 6 bases. V was pared by 6 bases and J by 3 bases, with 7 bases between. The germline CDR1 and CDR2 sequences are MNHEY and SVGAGI. The CDR3 length is 12 residues. The CDR3: CASRTGTDTQYF. The CDR3 DNA sequence: TGTGCCAGCAGAACAGGGACAGATACGCAGTATTTT.

The rearrangement joins TRBV28 to TRBJ2-7, with TRBD2 identical over 7 bases. Germline CDR1 and CDR2: MDHEN and SYDVKM. The ends lost 6 bases at V and 2 bases at J; junction bases unmatched: 13. This CDR3 comprises 16 residues. The CDR3 sequence is CASRAASGLGTYEQYF. For the CDR3, the DNA is TGTGCCAGCAGAGCGGCTAGCGGATTGGGGACCTACGAGCAGTACTTC.

The rearrangement uses TRBV18 and TRBJ1-6; possible D gene TRBD1, 5 bases. V lost 6 bases and J lost 0, with 12 bases in between. Germline V gives CDR1 KGHSH, CDR2 LQKENI. The CDR3 is made up of 16 amino acids. This CDR3 is CASSHGGFSYNSPLHF. Here the CDR3 DNA reads TGTGCCAGCTCCCACGGGGGTTTCTCCTATAATTCACCCCTCCACTTT. The entire variable domain, with the rest obtained from reference TRBV18 and TRBJ1-6, is as follows: NAGVMQNPRHLVRRRGQEARLRCSPMKGHSHVYWYRQLPEEGLKFMVYLQKENIIDESGMPKERFSAEFPKEGPSILRIQQVVRGDSAAYFCASSHGGFSYNSPLHFGNGTRLTVT.

The chain links TRBV19 to TRBJ1-5; a weak D match, TRBD1 (6 bases). V was cut by 6 bases and J by 5 bases, with 11 bases left in between. This CDR3 has 13 amino acids. Germline CDR1 and CDR2: LNHDA and SQIVND (reference sequence). The CDR3 bases are TGTGCCAGTAGGGCACAGGGAGATCAGCCCCAGCATTTT. It translates to CASRAQGDQPQHF.

This chain joins TRBV9 and TRBJ2-3; 10 bases fit TRBD2. The CDR3 runs to 16 residues. V lost 4 bases, J lost 2 bases, and 7 bases stayed unmatched. Germline CDR1 SGDLS, CDR2 YYNGEE. The CDR3 DNA is TGTGCCAGCAGCCCCCGACTAGCGGGTAACACAGATACGCAGTATTTT. Amino acid sequence: CASSPRLAGNTDTQYF.

This chain uses TRBV2 with TRBJ1-1; D not resolved. This CDR3 region has 13 residues. The germline CDR1 and CDR2 sequences are SNHLY and FYNNEI. Trimming cost V 5 bases and J 0 bases, with 7 bases left between them. DNA of the CDR3: TGTGCCAGCAGTCAACAGATGAACACTGAAGCTTTCTTT. This sequence encodes CASSQQMNTEAFF.

The V gene is TRBV9, the J gene TRBJ2-3; 9 nucleotides align to TRBD2. Germline V lookup: CDR1 SGDLS, CDR2 YYNGEE. Germline trimming cut 3 bases from V and 4 bases from J; bases unmatched to any gene: 9. The CDR3 loop spans 16 amino acids. CDR3 DNA sequence: TGTGCCAGCAGCGCCATAAGCGGGAGGAGCGCAGATACGCAGTATTTT. Residues: CASSAISGRSADTQYF.

The chain recombines TRBV28 with TRBJ2-7, with D possibly TRBD1 on 5 matching bases. V lost 5 bases and J 2 bases, leaving 10 bases between the germline ends. Germline CDR1 reads MDHEN; CDR2 reads SYDVKM. The CDR3 contains 13 residues. In DNA form, the CDR3 reads TGTGCCAGCAGTCTAAGGGGCCCCTACGAGCAGTACTTC. It is translated as CASSLRGPYEQYF.

The chain is built from TRBV10-1 and TRBJ1-1, with D possibly matching TRBD1 (6 bases). The V and J ends lost 0 bases and 4 bases respectively, with 12 bases between them. Germline loops: CDR1 WNHNN, CDR2 SYGVQD (reference sequence). This CDR3 is built from 15 residues. The CDR3 here is CASSESMRGSTEAFF. The CDR3 DNA sequence: TGCGCCAGCAGTGAGTCGATGAGGGGGAGCACTGAAGCTTTCTTT.

V is TRBV7-2 and J is TRBJ2-7, with 8 bases that match TRBD2. The CDR3 consists of 16 residues. With V trimmed by 1 base and J by 4 bases, 9 bases remained unmatched. Germline-derived CDR1 and CDR2 are SGHTA and FQGNSA. The CDR3 nucleotides read TGTGCCAGCAGCTTAGTTGCGGCTAGCGGGTTATACGAGCAGTACTTC. Translation: CASSLVAASGLYEQYF.

The chain combines TRBV11-3 with TRBJ2-5; 7 bases match TRBD2. V shed 3 bases and J 4 bases; nucleotides not matched to a gene: 20. There are 19 residues in the CDR3. The germline V gene has CDR1 SGHNT and CDR2 YENEEA. The CDR3 sequence: CASSFPTVAGEKVIETQYF. CDR3 DNA: TGTGCCAGCAGCTTCCCCACCGTGGCGGGAGAAAAGGTCATAGAGACCCAGTACTTC.

The chain joins TRBV7-3 to TRBJ2-3; a possible D gene is TRBD2 (6 bases). Trimming left V 8 bases short and J 0 bases short, with 18 bases between. In germline, CDR1 is SGHTA, CDR2 FQGTGA. The CDR3 is 16 residues long. The CDR3 nucleotides are TGTGCCAGCTCCCCCCGACACGGGACTAGCACAGATACGCAGTATTTT. Translation: CASSPRHGTSTDTQYF.

The chain employs TRBV4-3 and TRBJ1-4; 7 bases match TRBD1. The CDR3 covers 16 residues. V trimming: 2 bases; J trimming: 4 bases; junction bases outside the gene matches: 7. Germline assignment: CDR1 LGHNA and CDR2 YSLEER. CDR3 sequence reads: CASSQRDRVFNEKLFF. The CDR3 DNA is TGCGCCAGCAGCCAACGAGACAGGGTCTTTAATGAAAAACTGTTTTTT.

The V and J genes are TRBV28 and TRBJ1-1; 7 bases map to TRBD1. The CDR3 sequence is 12 residues long. Losses at the gene ends were 5 bases for V and 10 bases for J; bases not matched to a gene: 7. The germline V gene encodes CDR1 MDHEN and CDR2 SYDVKM. Written as DNA, the CDR3 is TGTGCCAGCAGTCAACCAGGGGGAGGAGCTTTCTTT. Amino acid sequence: CASSQPGGGAFF.

This clone was seen only a few times. The chain joins TRBV6-1 to TRBJ1-2; the D gene is possibly TRBD1 (5 bases). The CDR3 contains 14 residues. The V end lost 1 base, the J end lost 6 bases, and 12 bases lay between the germline ends. Germline assignment: CDR1 MNHNS and CDR2 SASEGT. CDR3 residues: CASSEGGGGDGYTF. The CDR3 DNA follows: TGTGCCAGCAGTGAAGGGGGCGGGGGTGATGGCTACACCTTC.

The gene calls are TRBV7-2 and TRBJ2-5; D perhaps matches TRBD1 (6 bases). V lost 5 bases and J lost 1, with 8 bases in between. The CDR3 is made up of 13 amino acids. The V gene's germline CDR1 is SGHTA and CDR2 FQGNSA. For the CDR3, the DNA is TGTGCCAGCAGCGCAGGGGCCCAAGAGACCCAGTACTTC. Amino acid sequence: CASSAGAQETQYF.

The chain is built from TRBV5-4 and TRBJ2-3; TRBD2 aligns across 8 bases. CDR3 length: 13 amino acids. The germline gives CDR1 SGHNT, CDR2 YYREEE (reference sequence). In DNA, the CDR3 is TGTGGGACTAGCTGGGAGTACACAGATACGCAGTATTTT. Protein product: CGTSWEYTDTQYF.

This chain links TRBV27 with TRBJ2-7; weak D call: TRBD2 (6 bases). The CDR3 is made up of 15 amino acids. The V and J ends lost 3 bases and 1 base respectively, with 13 bases between them. Germline CDR1 reads MNHEY; CDR2 reads SMNVEV (reference sequence). CDR3: CASSFSPSGSYEQYF. CDR3 DNA sequence: TGTGCCAGCAGTTTTTCCCCGAGCGGGTCCTACGAGCAGTACTTC.

There are a few counts of this clone. The chain combines TRBV6-1 with TRBJ2-7; 7 bases line up with TRBD1. V lost 6 bases and J lost 3; bases outside the gene matches: 8. The CDR3 is 14 residues long. The germline V gene encodes CDR1 MNHNS and CDR2 SASEGT. The CDR3 DNA is TGTGCCAGCAGGCCCGACAGGGTTCTCTACGAGCAGTACTTC. Translation: CASRPDRVLYEQYF.

The chain couples TRBV27 to TRBJ2-2; D may be TRBD1 (6 bases). With 0 bases removed from V and 5 bases from J, the gap between germline ends came to 13 bases. This CDR3 has 16 amino acids. Germline values: CDR1 MNHEY, CDR2 SMNVEV (reference sequence). The DNA of the CDR3 is TGTGCCAGCAGTTTATCGCCAGGGCAGGGGACCGGGGAGCTGTTTTTT. It translates to CASSLSPGQGTGELFF.

This clone was seen a single time. This chain connects TRBV9 to TRBJ2-7; 8 positions match TRBD1. Germline V gene lookup returns CDR1 SGDLS and CDR2 YYNGEE. With 4 bases clipped from V and 4 bases from J, the junction kept 10 bases outside the gene matches. This CDR3 has 15 amino acids. CDR3 residues: CASSPFGQGRYEQYF. The CDR3 DNA reads as TGTGCCAGCAGCCCGTTCGGACAGGGCCGTTACGAGCAGTACTTC.

The J gene is TRBJ2-1, the V gene TRBV7-9; the D gene is possibly TRBD2 (6 bases). Trimming stripped 1 base from V and 3 bases from J, with 13 bases between. Germline V gene lookup returns CDR1 SEHNR and CDR2 FQNEAQ (reference sequence). The CDR3 is made up of 16 amino acids. DNA for the CDR3: TGTGCCAGCAGCTTAGAATGGGGGGACGGCTACAATGAGCAGTTCTTC. This encodes CASSLEWGDGYNEQFF.

This chain connects TRBV11-2 to TRBJ2-1; 8 bases match TRBD1. From germline, CDR1 is SGHAT and CDR2 FQNNGV. The CDR3 sequence is 14 residues long. The junction had 4 bases not matched to a gene; V was cut back by 5 bases and J by 4 bases. The CDR3 region has the DNA TGTGCCAGCAGCCCTCGGGACAGGTACAATGAGCAGTTCTTC. Encoded protein: CASSPRDRYNEQFF. Based on the CDR3 plus reference TRBV11-2 and TRBJ2-1, the full variable domain is EAGVAQSPRYKIIEKRQSVAFWCNPISGHATLYWYQQILGQGPKLLIQFQNNGVVDDSQLPKDRFSAERLKGVDSTLKIQPAKLEDSAVYLCASSPRDRYNEQFFGPGTRLTVL.